The 12 T cell receptor beta chains below all came from one sample that was sequenced in a study of shared clonotypes between healthy human individuals. The protocol was immunoSEQ multiplex PCR, while the TCRdb copy is restricted to in-frame clones and leaves out a portion. The sample yields 1,500,000 or so clones, more than 95% seen once. The sequencing input was naive CD4+ T cells sorted from blood. Noted subset: CD45RA+ positively selected. The receptors come from a man younger than 45 in good health.

This chain joins TRBV5-1 and TRBJ2-5; D remains ambiguous. V lost 0 bases, J lost 4 bases, and 4 bases lay in between. The CDR3 totals 12 residues. CDR1 is SGHRS, CDR2 YFSETQ, per germline. The CDR3 loop is CASSLASETQYF. CDR3 sequence (DNA): TGCGCCAGCAGCTTGGCTTCAGAGACCCAGTACTTC.

V and J are TRBV5-4 and TRBJ2-3, with 9 bases identical to TRBD2. The CDR3 spans 17 residues. The germline gives CDR1 SGHNT, CDR2 YYREEE (reference sequence). V trimming: 0 bases; J trimming: 3 bases; junction bases outside the gene matches: 8. The CDR3 loop is CASSLAAGSGSTDTQYF. In DNA, the CDR3 is TGTGCCAGCAGCTTGGCCGCGGGTAGCGGGAGTACAGATACGCAGTATTTT.

The chain employs TRBV7-9 and TRBJ1-5; possibly TRBD1 for D (5 bases). Germline-derived CDR1 and CDR2 are SEHNR and FQNEAQ (reference sequence). The CDR3 is made up of 16 amino acids. Trimming took 6 bases from V and 3 from J, leaving 18 bases between them. CDR3: CASSSDSKGPNQPQHF. The CDR3, as DNA: TGTGCCAGCAGTAGCGACAGCAAAGGCCCCAATCAGCCCCAGCATTTT.

CDR3 in DNA: TGTGCCAGCAGTAATACGGGAGGGCCGCGGTACGAGCAGTACTTC. The encoded protein is CASSNTGGPRYEQYF. The chain combines TRBV28 with TRBJ2-7; 8 positions match TRBD2. CDR3 length: 15 amino acids. Germline V gives CDR1 MDHEN, CDR2 SYDVKM. The V and J ends lost 5 bases and 4 bases, in that order; junction bases with no gene match: 10.

The J gene is TRBJ2-1, the V gene TRBV2; 7 bases fit TRBD2. Germline CDR1 and CDR2: SNHLY and FYNNEI. V lost 6 bases and J lost 0; bases outside the gene matches: 8. The length of the CDR3 is 16 residues. Here the CDR3 DNA reads TGTGCCAGCAGCCCCCCGCGCGGGAGCTCCTACAATGAGCAGTTCTTC. It is translated as CASSPPRGSSYNEQFF.

The chain recombines TRBV2 with TRBJ2-7, with 7 bases that match TRBD1. The V segment lost 10 bases and the J segment 2 bases; nucleotides outside the gene matches: 8. This CDR3 has 13 residues. Germline CDR1 and CDR2: SNHLY and FYNNEI. The CDR3 DNA is TGTGCCATTACCCGGGACAGAGCCTACGAGCAGTACTTC. Its protein product is CAITRDRAYEQYF. Using reference TRBV2 and TRBJ2-7 for the parts outside the CDR3, the full variable domain is EPEVTQTPSHQVTQMGQEVILRCVPISNHLYFYWYRQILGQKVEFLVSFYNNEISEKSEIFDDQFSVERPDGSNFTLKIRSTKLEDSAMYFCAITRDRAYEQYFGPGTRLTVT.

V is TRBV2 and J is TRBJ1-5, with 10 bases fitting TRBD1. The germline V gene has CDR1 SNHLY and CDR2 FYNNEI. V shed 6 bases, J shed 6 bases, and the junction held 8 bases outside the gene matches. The CDR3 has 15 amino acids. CDR3 coding DNA: TGTGCCAGCAGGAGGGACAGGGGAGAGGGTCAGCCCCAGCATTTT. It codes for CASRRDRGEGQPQHF.

Note on this clone: Within the sample, other DNA sequences also encode this same CDR3. This chain connects TRBV2 to TRBJ2-7, with 12 nucleotides matching TRBD2. The CDR3 totals 15 residues. Germline V lookup: CDR1 SNHLY, CDR2 FYNNEI. The V and J ends lost 6 bases and 0 bases, in that order; junction bases with no gene match: 3. This CDR3 is CASRATSGSSYEQYF. DNA for the CDR3: TGTGCCAGCAGGGCGACTAGCGGGAGCTCCTACGAGCAGTACTTC. Full variable domain (remainder filled in from reference TRBV2 and TRBJ2-7): EPEVTQTPSHQVTQMGQEVILRCVPISNHLYFYWYRQILGQKVEFLVSFYNNEISEKSEIFDDQFSVERPDGSNFTLKIRSTKLEDSAMYFCASRATSGSSYEQYFGPGTRLTVT.

V is TRBV29-1 and J is TRBJ1-2, with TRBD1 matching 9 bases. Germline CDR1 is SQVTM and CDR2 is ANQGSEA. CDR3 length equals 15 residues. V lost 4 bases and J lost 7; bases outside the gene matches: 13. The CDR3 is CSVVAPGTGMSGYTF. The CDR3 DNA reads TGCAGCGTTGTCGCTCCCGGGACAGGGATGAGTGGCTACACCTTC.

The chain joins TRBV7-9 to TRBJ1-1; D possibly corresponds to TRBD1 (5 bases). V was clipped by 7 bases and J by 5 bases, with 17 bases between them. Germline lookup yields CDR1 SEHNR and CDR2 FQNEAQ (reference sequence). The CDR3 totals 14 residues. CDR3 protein: CASNFRTPPTEAFF. As DNA, the CDR3 is TGTGCCAGCAACTTCAGGACACCTCCTACTGAAGCTTTCTTT.

CDR3 DNA sequence: TGTGCCAGCAGCTTAGATGGCAGGGTCACGGGCGAGCAGTACTTC. Its translation is CASSLDGRVTGEQYF. The chain combines TRBV13 with TRBJ2-7; the D gene is possibly TRBD1 (5 bases). Trimming took 1 base from V and 6 from J, leaving 16 bases between them. This CDR3 is built from 15 residues. Germline V lookup: CDR1 PRHDT, CDR2 FYEKMQ (reference sequence).

CDR3 in amino acids: CASSPGQGSSSAFF. The CDR3 DNA follows: TGTGCCAGCTCACCTGGACAGGGTAGTTCATCAGCTTTCTTT. The chain uses TRBV18 and TRBJ1-1, with 8 positions matching TRBD1. Per germline, CDR1 KGHSH and CDR2 LQKENI. This CDR3 has 14 residues. V lost 3 bases and J lost 10; bases outside the gene matches: 10.